The rows below give T cell receptor beta chains drawn from one sample of a study of molecular identifiers for immune sequencing clone quantification. Each CDR3 protein gets one entry after TCRdb re-called the PCR reads with MiXCR. Of roughly 65,000 distinct CDR3 sequences listed, under 20% are singletons. The sequencing sample was made of naive CD8+ T cells from blood, with Jurkat cell RNA spiked in. The source is a human donor in good health. Some libraries in this study had Jurkat cell RNA spiked in. CDR3s include the opening cysteine and the closing phenylalanine or tryptophan. The D gene is left open where the match is weak. Some rows have no size entry. The others give once, few or many, or a class for an expanded clone.

J gene: TRBJ1-6
D gene: NA
CDR3 length: 14
clone size: NA
V gene: TRBV11-2
CDR3 protein: CASSLVGRNSPLHF
CDR3 DNA: TGTGCCAGCAGCTTAGTTGGTCGAAATTCACCCCTCCACTTT

J gene: TRBJ2-7
D gene: TRBD1
CDR3 length: 13
clone size: many
V gene: TRBV27
CDR3 protein: CASSLRDSYEQYF
CDR3 DNA: TGTGCCAGCAGCCTCCGGGACAGCTACGAGCAGTACTTC

J gene: TRBJ2-7
D gene: NA
CDR3 length: 15
clone size: many
V gene: TRBV6-5
CDR3 protein: CASSYNALGVYEQYF
CDR3 DNA: TGTGCCAGCAGTTACAATGCATTGGGAGTCTACGAGCAGTACTTC

J gene: TRBJ2-4
D gene: NA
CDR3 length: 16
clone size: NA
V gene: TRBV11-2
CDR3 protein: CASSLRQVLGGDIQYF
CDR3 DNA: TGTGCCAGCAGCTTAAGACAGGTCCTAGGTGGGGACATTCAGTACTTC

J gene: TRBJ2-2
D gene: TRBD2
CDR3 length: 14
clone size: many
V gene: TRBV19
CDR3 protein: CASSKIAGAGELFF
CDR3 DNA: TGTGCCAGTAGTAAAATAGCGGGAGCCGGGGAGCTGTTTTTT

J gene: TRBJ1-1
D gene: NA
CDR3 length: 14
clone size: many
V gene: TRBV4-2
CDR3 protein: CASSQSGGGTEAFF
CDR3 DNA: TGTGCCAGCAGTCAATCGGGGGGGGGCACTGAAGCTTTCTTT

J gene: TRBJ2-6
D gene: TRBD1
CDR3 length: 18
clone size: many
V gene: TRBV6-1
CDR3 protein: CASSGTGKVYSGANVLTF
CDR3 DNA: TGTGCCAGCAGTGGGACAGGGAAAGTTTACTCTGGGGCCAACGTCCTGACTTTC

J gene: TRBJ1-3
D gene: NA
CDR3 length: 12
clone size: many
V gene: TRBV4-1
CDR3 protein: CASSQDYDTIYF
CDR3 DNA: TGCGCCAGCAGCCAAGATTATGACACCATATATTTT

J gene: TRBJ2-3
D gene: NA
CDR3 length: 14
clone size: many
V gene: TRBV13
CDR3 protein: CASSLFGTADTQYF
CDR3 DNA: TGTGCCAGCAGCTTATTCGGAACGGCAGATACGCAGTATTTT

J gene: TRBJ2-1
D gene: TRBD2
CDR3 length: 17
clone size: NA
V gene: TRBV20-1
CDR3 protein: CSARESPTSGDDNEQFF
CDR3 DNA: TGCAGTGCTAGAGAGAGCCCTACTAGCGGGGACGACAATGAGCAGTTCTTC

J gene: TRBJ2-7
D gene: NA
CDR3 length: 11
clone size: once
V gene: TRBV12-3/TRBV12-4
CDR3 protein: CASSKSGEQYF
CDR3 DNA: TGTGCCAGCAGCAAGTCGGGCGAGCAGTACTTC

J gene: TRBJ2-3
D gene: NA
CDR3 length: 15
clone size: few
V gene: TRBV25-1
CDR3 protein: CASSDRIGSTDTQYF
CDR3 DNA: TGTGCCAGCAGTGACCGCATCGGGAGTACCGATACGCAGTATTTT

J gene: TRBJ2-7
D gene: NA
CDR3 length: 13
clone size: many
V gene: TRBV7-9
CDR3 protein: CASSFQVGGEQYF
CDR3 DNA: TGTGCCAGCAGCTTCCAGGTCGGTGGCGAGCAGTACTTC

J gene: TRBJ2-1
D gene: NA
CDR3 length: 20
clone size: NA
V gene: TRBV7-2
CDR3 protein: CASSLEPSGDNFSSYNEQFF
CDR3 DNA: TGTGCCAGCAGCTTAGAACCCAGCGGCGATAATTTTAGCTCCTACAATGAGCAGTTCTTC

J gene: TRBJ1-5
D gene: NA
CDR3 length: 13
clone size: few
V gene: TRBV27
CDR3 protein: CAGSRQGSQPQHF
CDR3 DNA: TGTGCCGGCAGCAGGCAGGGTAGTCAGCCCCAGCATTTT

J gene: TRBJ2-7
D gene: NA
CDR3 length: 14
clone size: NA
V gene: TRBV6-2/TRBV6-3
CDR3 protein: CASGYSGTVYEQYF
CDR3 DNA: TGTGCCAGCGGTTACTCCGGGACTGTCTACGAGCAGTACTTC

J gene: TRBJ2-4
D gene: NA
CDR3 length: 12
clone size: many
V gene: TRBV3-2
CDR3 protein: CASNPPENIQYF
CDR3 DNA: TGTGCCAGCAATCCCCCCGAGAACATTCAGTACTTC

J gene: TRBJ2-7
D gene: NA
CDR3 length: 13
clone size: many
V gene: TRBV23-1
CDR3 protein: CASRTELDYEQYF
CDR3 DNA: TGCGCCAGCAGGACTGAACTAGACTACGAGCAGTACTTC

J gene: TRBJ2-6
D gene: NA
CDR3 length: 17
clone size: many
V gene: TRBV2
CDR3 protein: CASSEVGVRTGANVLTF
CDR3 DNA: TGTGCCAGCAGTGAGGTGGGGGTACGGACTGGGGCCAACGTCCTGACTTTC

J gene: TRBJ2-1
D gene: NA
CDR3 length: 15
clone size: NA
V gene: TRBV3-1
CDR3 protein: CASSLTGSSYNGQFF
CDR3 DNA: TGTGCCAGCAGCCTTACAGGGAGCTCCTACAATGGGCAGTTCTTC

J gene: TRBJ1-1
D gene: TRBD1
CDR3 length: 15
clone size: NA
V gene: TRBV7-6
CDR3 protein: CASSPTGALNTEAFF
CDR3 DNA: TGTGCCAGCAGCCCGACAGGGGCCCTGAACACTGAAGCTTTCTTT

J gene: TRBJ1-2
D gene: NA
CDR3 length: 13
clone size: NA
V gene: TRBV7-9
CDR3 protein: CASSSGGELGYTF
CDR3 DNA: TGTGCCAGCAGCTCCGGGGGGGAGCTGGGCTACACCTTC

J gene: TRBJ2-1
D gene: NA
CDR3 length: 15
clone size: many
V gene: TRBV24-1
CDR3 protein: CATSDITGFRDEQFF
CDR3 DNA: TGTGCCACCAGTGATATAACGGGCTTTAGGGATGAGCAGTTCTTC

J gene: TRBJ1-1
D gene: NA
CDR3 length: 13
clone size: NA
V gene: TRBV25-1
CDR3 protein: CASSKTLGTEAFF
CDR3 DNA: TGTGCCAGCAGTAAGACATTAGGCACTGAAGCTTTCTTT

J gene: TRBJ2-1
D gene: NA
CDR3 length: 15
clone size: many
V gene: TRBV10-2
CDR3 protein: CASSERGSSYNEQFF
CDR3 DNA: TGCGCCAGCAGTGAGAGGGGGAGCTCCTACAATGAGCAGTTCTTC

J gene: TRBJ2-5
D gene: NA
CDR3 length: 13
clone size: many
V gene: TRBV14
CDR3 protein: CASSQVGQETQYF
CDR3 DNA: TGTGCCAGCAGCCAAGTGGGACAAGAGACCCAGTACTTC

J gene: TRBJ2-7
D gene: TRBD2
CDR3 length: 13
clone size: many
V gene: TRBV30
CDR3 protein: CAWEGTRPYEQYF
CDR3 DNA: TGTGCCTGGGAAGGGACTAGGCCCTACGAGCAGTACTTC